Following are 30 T cell receptor beta chains from one sample sequenced in a study of blood T cells in healthy people across ages. Using a J-beta primer mix together with a sample-barcoded 5' primer, a second PCR was run for roughly 7 to 11 cycles. TCRdb reprocessed the 5' RACE reads with MiXCR, giving one entry per CDR3 protein. The repertoire consists of 1.5 million to 1.9 million distinct CDR3 sequences, with 35% to 45% occurring once and the leading ten covering just over 4%. Sequenced input: blood. Source of these receptors: a woman aged 18-30 years in good health.

The chain recombines TRBV12-3 or TRBV12-4 with TRBJ2-3; D may be TRBD1 or TRBD2 (6 bases each). The CDR3 contains 14 residues. V was pared by 8 bases and J by 3 bases, with 15 bases between. The CDR3: CASGGQTRTDTQYF. Written as DNA, the CDR3 is TGTGCCAGCGGAGGACAGACTAGAACAGATACGCAGTATTTT.

A few counts support this clonotype. The chain combines TRBV29-1 with TRBJ2-3, with D unresolved. Trimming took 5 bases from V and 2 from J, leaving 11 bases between them. The CDR3 extends over 13 amino acids. Germline CDR1 is SQVTM and CDR2 is ANQGSEA. Here the CDR3 reads CSVIGRYTDTQYF. CDR3 nucleotides: TGCAGCGTTATAGGTCGGTACACAGATACGCAGTATTTT.

This rearrangement joins TRBV11-2 to TRBJ2-7; D possibly matches TRBD1 or TRBD2 (5 bases each). The germline V gene encodes CDR1 SGHAT and CDR2 FQNNGV. V dropped 1 base and J dropped 2 bases, with 9 bases sitting between them. The CDR3 is 14 residues long. CDR3 in amino acids: CASSLGGFPYEQYF. CDR3 sequence (DNA): TGTGCCAGCAGCTTAGGGGGGTTTCCCTACGAGCAGTACTTC. The full variable domain, with the rest looked up from reference TRBV11-2 and TRBJ2-7, is EAGVAQSPRYKIIEKRQSVAFWCNPISGHATLYWYQQILGQGPKLLIQFQNNGVVDDSQLPKDRFSAERLKGVDSTLKIQPAKLEDSAVYLCASSLGGFPYEQYFGPGTRLTVT.

This clonotype appeared a single time. V is TRBV9 and J is TRBJ2-5, with 12 bases aligning to TRBD2. Germline CDR1 and CDR2: SGDLS and YYNGEE. The CDR3 contains 15 residues. Trimming removed 3 bases from V and 11 bases from J; junction bases left unmatched: 11. The CDR3 bases are TGTGCCAGCAGCGGAACTAGCGGGGGGATTGGTGAGCAGTACTTC. Protein product: CASSGTSGGIGEQYF.

The genes are TRBV6-6 and TRBJ1-1; 8 bases map to TRBD1. Germline values: CDR1 MNHNY, CDR2 SVGAGI (reference sequence). The CDR3 totals 14 residues. The ends lost 11 bases at V and 6 bases at J; junction bases unmatched: 14. CDR3 in amino acids: CAGLQDREYPEAFF. DNA for the CDR3: TGTGCCGGCCTCCAGGACAGGGAATATCCTGAAGCTTTCTTT.

This chain links TRBV4-3 with TRBJ1-2; no definite D call. V lost 4 bases, J lost 5 bases, and 14 bases lay in between. The V gene's germline CDR1 is LGHNA and CDR2 YSLEER. This CDR3 is 14 amino acids long. CDR3 in amino acids: CASSLLLGGYGYTF. The CDR3 nucleotides are TGCGCCAGCAGCCTGCTCCTAGGAGGATATGGCTACACCTTC.

This clonotype appeared a few times. This chain connects TRBV14 to TRBJ1-2, with D tentatively TRBD1 (5 bases). V lost 7 bases, J lost 8 bases, and 23 bases lay in between. Germline CDR1 SGHDN, CDR2 FVKESK. This CDR3 comprises 15 residues. CDR3 residues: CASNPLQVSGVGYTF. The CDR3 DNA reads TGTGCCAGCAACCCCCTACAGGTTTCCGGGGTAGGCTACACCTTC.

This clonotype was seen a few times. The chain is built from TRBV6-6 and TRBJ1-5; D unclear. Trimming shortened V by 6 bases and J by 3 bases, and 12 bases separated the two germline ends. The CDR3 has 14 amino acids. Germline CDR1 and CDR2: MNHNY and SVGAGI (reference sequence). The CDR3 protein is CASSPRADNQPQHF. CDR3 DNA sequence: TGTGCCAGCAGCCCCCGGGCCGACAATCAGCCCCAGCATTTT.

About this clonotype: Its ends do not fully match the called genes, so a read error is possible. The gene calls are TRBV7-7 and TRBJ2-2, with D possibly TRBD2 on 6 matching bases. There are 18 residues in the CDR3. Germline V gene data show CDR1 as SSHAT and CDR2 as FNYEAQ (reference sequence). CDR3 loop: CASSLDSAGQGNTGELFF. The CDR3 DNA reads TGTGCTAGCAGCTTAGATTCCGCGGGGCAGGGGAACACCGGGGAGCTGTTTTTT. Using reference TRBV7-7 and TRBJ2-2 for the parts outside the CDR3, the full variable domain is GAGVSQSPRYKVTKRGQDVTLRCDPISSHATLYWYQQALGQGPEFLTYFNYEAQPDKSGLPSDRFSAERPEGSISTLTIQRTEQRDSAMYRCASSLDSAGQGNTGELFFGEGSRLTVL.

There are a few counts of this clonotype. The rearrangement joins TRBV7-2 to TRBJ2-7; D unclear. CDR1 is SGHTA and CDR2 is FQGNSA in the germline V gene. The CDR3 length is 15 residues. V lost 1 base, J lost 5 bases, and 15 bases lay in between. CDR3 loop: CASSLVVTLGHEQYF. CDR3 coding DNA: TGTGCCAGCAGCTTAGTAGTGACCCTGGGCCACGAGCAGTACTTC.

The table lists this clonotype with a few counts. The junction and the germline gene differ at one end; a read error may be behind it. The chain recombines TRBV28 with TRBJ2-5, with D perhaps assigned TRBD1 or TRBD2 (5 bases each). The CDR3 consists of 15 residues. Germline loops: CDR1 MDHEN, CDR2 SYDVKM. The CDR3 sequence is CASSPGTVPREAQYF. In DNA form, the CDR3 reads TGTGCCAGCAGCCCAGGGACGGTACCTAGAGAGGCCCAGTACTTC.

This rearrangement joins TRBV21-1 to TRBJ2-5; the table's D gene call, TRBD2, was not cross checked with the DNA. TRBV21-1 is a pseudogene locus. The CDR3 has 17 residues. CDR3 DNA: TGTGCCAGCAGCAAAGGGCCGCTAGCGGAAGCATACAATGAGCAGTACTTC. Amino acid sequence: CASSKGPLAEAYNEQYF.

The CDR3 protein is CASSQVESPETQYF. The CDR3 bases are TGTGCCAGCAGCCAAGTGGAAAGTCCGGAGACCCAGTACTTC. The V call is TRBV3-1, the J call TRBJ2-5; D is uncertain. The germline V gene encodes CDR1 LGHDT and CDR2 YNNKEL (reference sequence). V was cut by 1 base and J by 5 bases, with 11 bases left in between. The CDR3 length is 14 residues.

The chain joins TRBV6-5 to TRBJ2-7, with 10 bases that match TRBD2. The CDR3 extends over 14 amino acids. J was trimmed by 2 bases and V by 5 bases; bases with no gene match: 3. Germline loops: CDR1 MNHEY, CDR2 SVGAGI. Written as DNA, the CDR3 is TGTGCCAGCAGTATGGGACTAGCGACCTACGAGCAGTACTTC. It encodes CASSMGLATYEQYF.

This chain links TRBV2 with TRBJ1-2, with unresolved D. The germline V gene encodes CDR1 SNHLY and CDR2 FYNNEI. With 1 base removed from V and 6 bases from J, the gap between germline ends came to 6 bases. This CDR3 has 12 residues. CDR3 amino acids: CASSEGGDGYTF. The DNA of the CDR3 is TGTGCCAGCAGTGAAGGTGGGGATGGCTACACCTTC.

CDR3 sequence: CASSDSNAVTYGYTF. The CDR3 region has the DNA TGTGCCAGCAGCGACAGCAACGCGGTTACTTATGGCTACACCTTC. The chain has TRBV7-9 and TRBJ1-2, with a possible D match to TRBD1 (5 bases). The V gene lost 5 bases and the J gene lost 5 bases, with 18 bases spanning the gap. Germline V gives CDR1 SEHNR, CDR2 FQNEAQ (reference sequence). The length of the CDR3 is 15 residues.

The CDR3 sequence: CASSFLTVAYEQYF. In nucleotides, the CDR3 is TGTGCCAGCAGCTTTCTGACAGTAGCCTACGAGCAGTACTTC. V and J are TRBV5-6 and TRBJ2-7, with TRBD1 as a possible D gene (5 bases). Germline V gives CDR1 SGHDT, CDR2 YYEEEE. The CDR3 length is 14 residues. With 2 bases removed from V and 2 bases from J, the gap between germline ends came to 11 bases.

Written as DNA, the CDR3 is TGTGCCAGCAGTTATTCCGTCCATGAGCAGTTCTTC. It specifies CASSYSVHEQFF. This chain joins TRBV6-2 or TRBV6-3 and TRBJ2-1; D unclear. Looked up from germline, CDR1 is MNHEY and CDR2 is SVGEGT. The CDR3 contains 12 residues. Trimming left V 3 bases short and J 8 bases short, with 8 bases between.

J is TRBJ2-5 and V is TRBV18, with 12 bases aligning to TRBD2. The DNA matches TRBJ2-7 better at its end, which makes the J call doubtful. Germline V CDR1 and CDR2: KGHSH, LQKENI. This CDR3 region has 16 residues. The CDR3, as DNA: TGTGCCAGCTCACCTTCCCTAGCGGGGGGGCTCTACGAGCAGTACTTC. Amino acids: CASSPSLAGGLYEQYF.

This clonotype has a handful of counts. The V gene is TRBV24-1, the J gene TRBJ2-1; possibly TRBD1 for D (5 bases). Germline loops: CDR1 KGHDR, CDR2 SFDVKD. This CDR3 is 15 amino acids long. The germline V and J ends were trimmed by 2 bases and 1 base, with 8 bases remaining between them. CDR3 region: CATSDSGPSYNEQFF. The CDR3 DNA sequence: TGTGCCACCAGTGATTCAGGGCCATCCTACAATGAGCAGTTCTTC.

CDR3 in amino acids: CSAGITYSNTDTQYF. The CDR3 bases are TGCAGTGCCGGGATTACATACTCAAATACAGATACGCAGTATTTT. The rearrangement joins TRBV20-1 to TRBJ2-3, with a tentative D call TRBD2 (5 bases). Per the germline V gene, CDR1 is DFQATT and CDR2 is SNEGSKA (reference sequence). This CDR3 comprises 15 residues. Trimming removed 6 bases at V and 3 bases at J, with 19 bases between.

The V gene is TRBV4-3, the J gene TRBJ1-3; 8 bases align to TRBD1. From germline, CDR1 is LGHNA and CDR2 YSLEER. V was clipped by 6 bases and J by 2 bases; unmatched bases: 6. This CDR3 spans 15 amino acids. This CDR3 is CASRQWTGPGNTIYF. In DNA, the CDR3 is TGCGCCAGCAGACAGTGGACAGGGCCTGGAAACACCATATATTTT.

The genes are TRBV7-2 and TRBJ2-5; TRBD2 matches 10 bases. V lost 0 bases, J lost 1 base, and 2 bases stayed unmatched. Germline CDR1 is SGHTA and CDR2 is FQGNSA. The CDR3 runs 16 residues. CDR3 DNA sequence: TGTGCCAGCAGCTTAGCCTCTAGCGGGGGCCAAGAGACCCAGTACTTC. Translating it yields CASSLASSGGQETQYF. Combining the CDR3 with reference TRBV7-2 and TRBJ2-5 gives the whole variable domain GAGVSQSPSNKVTEKGKDVELRCDPISGHTALYWYRQSLGQGLEFLIYFQGNSAPDKSGLPSDRFSAERTGGSVSTLTIQRTQQEDSAVYLCASSLASSGGQETQYFGPGTRLLVL.

V is TRBV2 and J is TRBJ1-6; D unclear. The CDR3 runs 13 residues. Germline lookup yields CDR1 SNHLY and CDR2 FYNNEI. Between the trimmed V and J ends, which lost 4 bases and 10 bases, there was a span of 11 bases. CDR3 DNA sequence: TGTGCCAGCAGTGTGGGGAATGGGTCACCCCTCCACTTT. Translating it yields CASSVGNGSPLHF.

The V and J genes are TRBV29-1 and TRBJ1-1; 7 nucleotides match TRBD1. V lost 3 bases to trimming and J lost 3 bases; unmatched junction nucleotides: 4. Germline V gene data show CDR1 as SQVTM and CDR2 as ANQGSEA. The CDR3 covers 13 residues. The CDR3, as DNA: TGCAGCGTTGACAGGGGGGAGGACACTGAAGCTTTCTTT. Protein: CSVDRGEDTEAFF.

This CDR3 reads CASSRNQGEGTEAFF. The CDR3 DNA reads TGTGCCAGCTCACGTAATCAGGGAGAGGGCACTGAAGCTTTCTTT. The chain links TRBV18 to TRBJ1-1, with TRBD1 as a possible D gene (5 bases). The CDR3 totals 15 residues. Per the germline V gene, CDR1 is KGHSH and CDR2 is LQKENI. V was clipped by 4 bases and J by 4 bases, with 16 bases between them. Filled out from reference TRBV18 and TRBJ1-1, the complete variable domain reads NAGVMQNPRHLVRRRGQEARLRCSPMKGHSHVYWYRQLPEEGLKFMVYLQKENIIDESGMPKERFSAEFPKEGPSILRIQQVVRGDSAAYFCASSRNQGEGTEAFFGQGTRLTVV.

The chain recombines TRBV20-1 with TRBJ1-6, with a tentative D call TRBD1 (5 bases). The V end was cut by 3 bases, the J end by 10 bases, with 16 bases between. CDR1 and CDR2 (germline): DFQATT, SNEGSKA (reference sequence). The CDR3 is 14 residues long. As DNA, the CDR3 is TGCAGTGCTAGTCTCGGCAGGGTAGGGTCACCCCTCCACTTT. Protein: CSASLGRVGSPLHF.

This clonotype was counted once. The chain recombines TRBV18 with TRBJ2-5; tentatively, D is TRBD1 or TRBD2 (5 bases each). CDR1 KGHSH and CDR2 LQKENI come from the germline V gene. The CDR3 totals 16 residues. V was pared by 0 bases and J by 5 bases, with 16 bases between. The CDR3 bases are TGTGCCAGCTCACCACCTTCAAAAGGGACGGGGGAGACCCAGTACTTC. The encoded protein is CASSPPSKGTGETQYF.

In regard to this clonotype: Its ends do not fully match the called genes, so a read error is possible. J is TRBJ2-2 and V is TRBV19, with 8 bases aligning to TRBD1. Per germline, CDR1 LNHDA and CDR2 SQIVND (reference sequence). The CDR3 covers 14 residues. The CDR3 loop is CASRQGTNTRELFF. CDR3 nucleotides: TGTGCCAGCCGACAGGGGACGAACACCCGGGAGCTGTTTTTT. Drawing the rest from reference TRBV19 and TRBJ2-2, the complete variable domain is DGGITQSPKYLFRKEGQNVTLSCEQNLNHDAMYWYRQDPGQGLRLIYYSQIVNDFQKGDIAEGYSVSREKKESFPLTVTSAQKNPTAFYLCASRQGTNTRELFFGEGSRLTVL.

Notes on this clonotype: The junction does not match germline at one end; this may be a read error. This chain connects TRBV7-8 to TRBJ2-7; tentative D call: TRBD1 (6 bases). The V gene's germline CDR1 is SGHVS and CDR2 FQNEAQ. The CDR3 has 13 residues. This CDR3 is CASSQRGSYERYF. CDR3 nucleotides: TGTGCCAGCAGCCAGAGGGGGTCTTACGAGCGGTACTTC.